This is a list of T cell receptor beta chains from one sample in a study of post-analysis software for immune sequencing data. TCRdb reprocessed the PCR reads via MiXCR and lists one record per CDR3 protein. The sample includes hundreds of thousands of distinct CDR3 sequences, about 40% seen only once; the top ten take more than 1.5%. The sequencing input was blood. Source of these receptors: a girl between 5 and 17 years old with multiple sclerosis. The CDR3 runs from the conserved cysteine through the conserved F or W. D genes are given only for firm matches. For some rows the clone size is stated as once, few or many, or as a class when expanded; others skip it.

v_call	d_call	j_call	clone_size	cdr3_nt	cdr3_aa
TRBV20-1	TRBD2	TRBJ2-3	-	TGCAGTGCGACTAGCGGGAGAATCACAGATACGCAGTATTTT	CSATSGRITDTQYF
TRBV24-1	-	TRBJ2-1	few	TGTGCCACCAGTGATGGCTTCGGCGTCAATGAGCAGTTCTTC	CATSDGFGVNEQFF
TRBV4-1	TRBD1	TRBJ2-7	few	TGCGCCAGCAGCCAAACAGGGGACTACGAGCAGTACTTC	CASSQTGDYEQYF
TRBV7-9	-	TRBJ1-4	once	TGTGCCAGCAGCATATCAACTAATGAAAAACTGTTTTTT	CASSISTNEKLFF
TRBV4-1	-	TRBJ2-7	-	TGCGCCAGCAGCCAGGGTGGACTACTGCTCGAGCAGTACTTC	CASSQGGLLLEQYF
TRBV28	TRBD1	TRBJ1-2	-	TGTGCCAGCAGTTTAGTCGTCGGGACAGGGCTCGGCTATGGCTACACCTTC	CASSLVVGTGLGYGYTF
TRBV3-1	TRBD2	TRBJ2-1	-	TGTGCCAGCAGCCTCCGGACCCCTCTAGCGGCTGAGCAGTTCTTC	CASSLRTPLAAEQFF
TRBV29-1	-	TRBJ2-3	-	TGCAGCGTTGAGGGTGATCACTTGAGCCCAGATACGCAGTATTTT	CSVEGDHLSPDTQYF
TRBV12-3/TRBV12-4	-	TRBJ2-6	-	TGTGCCAGCAGTTTCATACAGCATCCAGGGGCCAACGTCCTGACTTTC	CASSFIQHPGANVLTF
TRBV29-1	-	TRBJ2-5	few	TGCAGCGTTGGTGAGGAGACCCAGTACTTC	CSVGEETQYF
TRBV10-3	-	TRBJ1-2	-	TGTGCCATCAGTGGGGAAGGAGGCGGGGGGTATGGCTACACCTTC	CAISGEGGGGYGYTF
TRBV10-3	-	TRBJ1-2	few	TGTGCCATCAGTGGGGGAGCCGCCTATGCTAACTATGGCTACACCTTC	CAISGGAAYANYGYTF
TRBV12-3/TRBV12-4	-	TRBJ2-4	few	TGTGCCAGCAGTCGTCCCTCTAGCGATGGAAACATTCAGTACTTC	CASSRPSSDGNIQYF
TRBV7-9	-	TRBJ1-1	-	TGTGCCAGCAGCTTAAGGGGGACATTTGAAGCTTTCTTT	CASSLRGTFEAFF
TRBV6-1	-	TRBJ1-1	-	TGTGCCAGCAGTGAAATCACGAACACTGAAGCTTTCTTT	CASSEITNTEAFF
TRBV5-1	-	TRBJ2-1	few	TGCGCCAGCAGCGCCATAACGGGGTTCTTC	CASSAITGFF
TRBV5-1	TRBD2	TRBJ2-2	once	TGCGCCAGCAGCCGGGGCGGTAGCGGGGGATGGAACACCGGGGAGCTGTTTTTT	CASSRGGSGGWNTGELFF
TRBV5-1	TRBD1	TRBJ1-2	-	TGCGCCAGCAGCTTGGGTCGGACAGGGGGCAACTATGGCTACACCTTC	CASSLGRTGGNYGYTF
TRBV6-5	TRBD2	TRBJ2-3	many	TGTGCCAGCACCTCCGGCGGGAGGATAGATACGCAGTATTTT	CASTSGGRIDTQYF
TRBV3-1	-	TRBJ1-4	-	TGTGCCAGCAGCCCCGGACACCAAGCAACTAATGAAAAACTGTTTTTT	CASSPGHQATNEKLFF
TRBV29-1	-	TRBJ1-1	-	TGCAGCGTTGGGACTGAAGCTTTCTTT	CSVGTEAFF
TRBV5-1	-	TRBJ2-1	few	TGCGCCAGCAGCTTGGGAGGGACAAGCTCCTACAATGAGCAGTTCTTC	CASSLGGTSSYNEQFF
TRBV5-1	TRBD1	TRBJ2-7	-	TGCGCCAGCAGCCCCATTTGGGACAGGGTCCCAAGCTCCTACGAGCAGTACTTC	CASSPIWDRVPSSYEQYF
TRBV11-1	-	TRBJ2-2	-	TGTGCCAGCAGCTTAAGTCCGGGCGTGGCGAACACCGGGGAGCTGTTTTTT	CASSLSPGVANTGELFF
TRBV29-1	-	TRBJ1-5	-	TGCAGCGCCGCGACAGTGGGGCAGCCCCAGCATTTT	CSAATVGQPQHF
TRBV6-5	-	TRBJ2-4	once	TGTGCCAGCAGTTACTCGATGGGGGACTTAGCCAAAAACATTCAGTACTTC	CASSYSMGDLAKNIQYF
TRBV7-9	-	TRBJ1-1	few	TGTGCCAGCAGCTTTAAGGATCGAAACACTGAAGCTTTCTTT	CASSFKDRNTEAFF
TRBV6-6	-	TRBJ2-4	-	TGTGCCAGCAGTTACTCGAAGAGGGGCAATAGAAACATTCAGTACTTC	CASSYSKRGNRNIQYF
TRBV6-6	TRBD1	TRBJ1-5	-	TGTGCCAGCAAGGAGGACAGGAGCAATCAGCCCCAGCATTTT	CASKEDRSNQPQHF
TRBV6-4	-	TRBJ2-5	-	TGTGCCAGTAGCACTACGCTAGGCGAGACCCAGTACTTC	CASSTTLGETQYF
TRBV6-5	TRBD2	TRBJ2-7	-	TGTGCCAGCAGTTCCCGACTAGCGGCCCTTTACGAGCAGTACTTC	CASSSRLAALYEQYF
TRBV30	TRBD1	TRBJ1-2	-	TGTGCCTGGAGTGTACCAGGGGGCAACTATGGCTACACCTTC	CAWSVPGGNYGYTF
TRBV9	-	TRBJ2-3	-	TGTGCCAGCAGCCCCACCCCGGCTAGCACAGATACGCAGTATTTT	CASSPTPASTDTQYF
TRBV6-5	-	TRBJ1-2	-	TGTGCCAGCAGTCCGGGGCCGTCCGGCTACACCTTC	CASSPGPSGYTF
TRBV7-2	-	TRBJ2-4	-	TGTGCCAGCAGCTTAGAGCTAGCGAGAAACATTCAGTACTTC	CASSLELARNIQYF
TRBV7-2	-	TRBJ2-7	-	TGTGCCAGCAGCTTAAGCGGAACAGCTGACGAGCAGTACTTC	CASSLSGTADEQYF
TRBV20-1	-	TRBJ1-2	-	TGCAGTGCTAGAGATTCTAAGAGGACACGGACGGTAATGGGCTATGGCTACACCTTC	CSARDSKRTRTVMGYGYTF
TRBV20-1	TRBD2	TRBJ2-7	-	TGCAGTGCTAGAGATACTAGCGGGGGTACCTACGAGCAGTACTTC	CSARDTSGGTYEQYF
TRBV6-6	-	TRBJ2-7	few	TGTGCCAGCAACCCTTTGGGGGGCTACGAGCAGTACTTC	CASNPLGGYEQYF
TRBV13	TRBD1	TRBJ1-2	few	TGTGCCAGCAGCTTCCGACAGGGGATCGATGGCTACACCTTC	CASSFRQGIDGYTF
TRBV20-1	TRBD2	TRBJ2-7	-	TGCAGTGGGACTAGCGGGATACTAGGGTACGAGCAGTACTTC	CSGTSGILGYEQYF
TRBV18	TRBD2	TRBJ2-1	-	TGTGCCAGCTCACGGGACTCCCTAGCGGTCGTAGGGGAGCAGTTCTTC	CASSRDSLAVVGEQFF
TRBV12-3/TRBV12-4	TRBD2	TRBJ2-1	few	TGTGCCAGCAGTTTTGCCCGACTAGCGGGGTACAATGAGCAGTTCTTC	CASSFARLAGYNEQFF
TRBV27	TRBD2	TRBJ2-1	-	TGTGCCAGCAGTTTACGGGACGGGGGGAATGAGCAGTTCTTC	CASSLRDGGNEQFF
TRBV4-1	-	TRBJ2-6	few	TGCGCCAGCAGCCCGATAAAAGTCTCTGGGGCCAACGTCCTGACTTTC	CASSPIKVSGANVLTF
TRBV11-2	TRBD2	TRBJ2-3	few	TGTGCCAGCAGCCCCCCCCTAGCGGGAGGTGTAGATACGCAGTATTTT	CASSPPLAGGVDTQYF
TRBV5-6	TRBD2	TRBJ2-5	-	TGTGCCAGCAGCTTGGCGGCGGGGGGTTCCCAAGAGACCCAGTACTTC	CASSLAAGGSQETQYF
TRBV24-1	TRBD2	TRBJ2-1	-	TGTGCCACCAGTGATTCGACTAGCGGGAGGGCTCGCTCCTACAATGAGCAGTTCTTC	CATSDSTSGRARSYNEQFF
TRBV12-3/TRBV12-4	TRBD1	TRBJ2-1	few	TGTGCCAGCAGTTTACAGGGACAGGGGTTCTTC	CASSLQGQGFF
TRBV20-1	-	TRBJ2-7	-	TGCAGTGCTAGAGATCGTAAGGGAATCTACGAGCAGTACTTC	CSARDRKGIYEQYF
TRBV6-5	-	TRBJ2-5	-	TGTGCCAGCAGTTCCCAAAAGAGGGGGGCAGAGACCCAGTACTTC	CASSSQKRGAETQYF
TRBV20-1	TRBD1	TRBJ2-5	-	TGCAGTGCAGTGACAGGGACCGTCCAAGAGACCCAGTACTTC	CSAVTGTVQETQYF